This entry is about one T cell receptor (beta chain). This clonotype was recorded at least ten times. The antigen it recognizes is unknown. Nothing much larger sits one base from this clone, and base qualities are not available. Sequencing took place on an Illumina NovaSeq 6000. TCR cDNA was made using 5'RACE template switching, a step that added a universal primer site and unique molecular identifiers. cDNA synthesis was primed from both the TCR alpha and TCR beta constant segments. Libraries were amplified in two PCR steps, with sample barcodes and sequencing adapters added in the second step. Sequencing of libraries was done on Illumina HiSeq 2500 (2x100 bp) or NovaSeq (2x150 bp). The paper's data handling went like this. Reads were demultiplexed and collapsed into UMI consensus sequences with MIGEC, and V(D)J alignment was performed with MiXCR. Clonotypes responding to the vaccine were identified with edgeR on replicate PBMC samples, with the criteria of FDR below 0.01 and a log2 fold change above 5 up to day 15. Each bulk clonotype was labeled CD4 or CD8 based on which sequenced repertoire, CD4 or CD8, contained the clonotype at higher abundance. TCRdb reprocessed the public reads (quality trimming at Q25 with fastp, clone calling with MiXCR) and kept in-frame beta chains. Identical CDR3 protein sequences are pooled into one entry, listed with their most common genes and DNA. TCRdb, rather than the study authors, made the V and J calls. Here the sample has about 320,000 distinct CDR3 sequences; 3.5% to 4.5% occur a single time. Roughly 19% of the sample rests with the top ten.

The cysteine opens and the phenylalanine closes a CDR3 of 16 amino acids. The read is trimmed to its CDR3 DNA, 48 bases read in frame from base 1. Ends trimmed: V by 3 bases, J by 0 bases; bases unmatched to a gene: 10. CDR1 and CDR2 are drawn from the germline V gene (reference sequence): DFQATT, SNEGSKA. This sample is drawn from a study of T cells after yellow fever vaccination (dated by TCRdb to between 2018 and 2020). For the wider study: The SMART-Seq v4 Ultra Low Input RNA kit was used to prepare libraries from fractions with low cell numbers. Bulk PBMC replicates and cell subsets were isolated from blood drawn at multiple timepoints before and after both primary and secondary immunization. Two healthy male donors made up the cohort, one aged 18 to 30 years and the other aged 30 to 40 years. Bulk TCR alpha and beta repertoires were sequenced longitudinally to track T-cell clones before and after primary and booster YFV17D yellow fever vaccination.

Paper-wide results and their limitations: Most clones expanded after primary vaccination were re-detected after the booster (about 96% of CD4 and about nine tenths of CD8), suggesting broad memory maintenance. A small fraction of clonotypes appeared in both the CD4 and CD8 compartments, likely as a result of convergent recombination. Compared with the primary T-cell response, the secondary T-cell response was faster but weaker, reaching its peak on day 5 rather than on day 15. Computational filtering was required because FACS-sorted repertoires could contain abundant contaminating clonotypes from the bulk population. Only a couple of donors were included in the study, so the extent to which the findings can be generalized is limited.

This specimen's treatment or condition label, per the study, means: live attenuated yellow fever vaccine strain. At each blood-draw timepoint, two biological replicates of bulk PBMCs were collected. A standard Ficoll-Paque protocol was used to isolate PBMCs from peripheral blood. RNA was extracted with TriZol from bulk PBMCs, CD4 and CD8 fractions, and dextramer-positive and dextramer-negative fractions. The clonotype comes from a man between 18 and 29 years old who received the YFV17D yellow fever vaccine. The specimen comprised PBMCs, sampled 15 days after the yellow fever booster vaccination. The chain employs TRBV20-1 and TRBJ2-7, and TRBD2 aligns with 8 junction nucleotides. The CDR3: CSARRPRSGGSYEQYF. The nucleotide sequence is TGCAGTGCTAGGAGGCCCAGAAGCGGGGGCTCCTACGAGCAGTACTTC.